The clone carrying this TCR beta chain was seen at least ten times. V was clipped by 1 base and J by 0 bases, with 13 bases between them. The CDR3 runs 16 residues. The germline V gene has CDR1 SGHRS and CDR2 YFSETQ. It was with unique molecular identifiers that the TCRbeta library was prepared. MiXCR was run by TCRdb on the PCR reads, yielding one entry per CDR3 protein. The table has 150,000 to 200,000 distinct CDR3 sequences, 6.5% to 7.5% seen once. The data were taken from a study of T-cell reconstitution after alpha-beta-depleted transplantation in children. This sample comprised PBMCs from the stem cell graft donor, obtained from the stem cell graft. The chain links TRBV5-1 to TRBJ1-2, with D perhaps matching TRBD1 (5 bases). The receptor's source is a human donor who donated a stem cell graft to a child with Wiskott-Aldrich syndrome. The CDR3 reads CASSLPPPGSNYGYTF. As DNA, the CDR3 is TGCGCCAGCAGCTTGCCGCCTCCAGGGTCTAACTATGGCTACACCTTC.